This T cell receptor beta chain stems from a study of blood T cell repertoires in COVID-19. Study in general: COVID-19 samples, acute and convalescent, were from the United States, Italy and Spain.

Authors' data handling: Cell counts per sample came from amplifying reference gene primers. Some clones are missing from TCRdb's copy, which holds only in-frame ones; the method was immunoSEQ multiplex PCR. V, J and clone size are those of that table, while D and trimming were read from the DNA. The sample has 150,000 to 200,000 clones, about 89% seen once. This TCR was recovered from a man in his 70s with acute or convalescent COVID-19. The source material was peripheral blood.

The CDR3 reads CASSWDTNYGYTF. DNA of the CDR3: TGTGCCAGCAGCTGGGACACTAACTATGGCTACACCTTC. This chain links TRBV7-2 with TRBJ1-2; tentatively, D is TRBD1 (6 bases). Germline CDR1 reads SGHTA; CDR2 reads FQGNSA. V gave up 4 bases and J gave up 0 bases, with 6 bases separating them. The CDR3 is 13 amino acids.